This T cell receptor (beta chain) was sequenced for a study of human T cells and chemical hapten exposure (dated by TCRdb to 2020 to 2023). As for the study more broadly: For sensitization, 2% DPC in acetone was applied to a 2 cm by 2 cm area of upper inner arm skin. Patient blood was sampled pre-sensitization (week 0) and at 2, 6 and about 24 weeks after DPC sensitization. The study tracked peripheral blood TCR repertoire changes in vivo during primary and secondary sensitization to the hapten diphenylcyclopropenone (DPC) in alopecia patients. Throughout the study period of roughly five months, patients also received therapeutic DPC doses to the scalp every week. Patch testing was performed on the upper back with Finn chambers containing 0.01% DPC, and the patch tests were scored after 6 days according to International Contact Dermatitis Research Group standards. Alopecia areata with under or over 50% scalp involvement, alopecia totalis and alopecia universalis were represented in the patient cohort, which was mostly female. The libraries were sequenced as a pool, and the TCR yield per sample differed mostly because of small variations in library volumes within the pool. Blood for TCR sequencing was provided by twenty-nine alopecia patients at one to four time points (pre-sensitization, 2, 6 and 24 weeks).

To note about this clonotype: No antigen is known for it. No base-level quality is on record; no much larger clone is a single base apart.

Preparation of the library involved RACE. Instrument used: NextSeq 500. During library preparation, unique molecular identifiers were attached to individual cDNA molecules so that TCRs could be counted in a quantitative, reproducible way. From each blood RNA sample, both TCR alpha and TCR beta chains were sequenced. Turning to the authors' computational methods: A median of about 87,000 TCRs per sample was observed, with a range of 23,224 to 690,600. V, J and CDR3 annotation of the TCR reads was performed with the Decombinator software suite. Every sample was subsampled to the same number of TCRs (28,000) for the PS versus PT1 abundance plots. TCRs were defined as expanded if absent before sensitization and observed at least eight times at the 2-week time point. TCRdb trimmed public reads at Q25 via fastp, called clones via MiXCR and kept in-frame beta chains. Identical CDR3 proteins give one entry, which carries the most common genes and DNA. TCRdb, not the original authors, processed these V and J calls. The sample includes more than 65,000 distinct CDR3 sequences, with approximately 8% observed a single time. The top ten clones comprise roughly 1.6% of the sample.

The CDR3 sequence holds 16 residues, the cysteine and phenylalanine included. Only the CDR3 DNA is retained, 48 bases long and in frame from the first base. The junction shows trimming of 4 bases on V and 2 bases on J, plus 17 bases between the germline ends. The germline V gene (reference sequence) provides CDR1 LNHDA and CDR2 SQIVND. Taken with the paper, the label for time point translates to: patch test 1, 2 weeks after DPC sensitization. The treatment or condition label of this sample denotes: therapeutic diphenylcyclopropenone sensitization with weekly scalp DPC. Blood at each patch-test visit was drawn before the patch test was applied. Patients were eligible if aged 18 to 70, diagnosed with alopecia and judged suitable for DPC therapy, and pregnant patients were excluded. Total RNA was extracted from unfractionated whole blood collected in Tempus Blood RNA tubes. Paper-wide results and their limitations: The number of PT1 expanded TCRs positively correlated with patch test score, significant at thresholds 8, 16 and 32 but not 4. All patients had alopecia, a presumed autoimmune disease, so their immune response might differ from that of healthy individuals. DPC sensitization did not change the number of TCRs with a frequency above 1 in 1000, and there was no evidence of changes in global repertoire structure. Expanded TCRs formed significantly more large CDR3 similarity clusters than pre-sensitization or healthy control sets, consistent with antigen-driven responses. Repeated subsampling changed both the strength of the expansion versus patch-test correlation and the threshold at which the correlation became significant.

Recombination connected TRBV19 to TRBJ1-2; no D segment can be confidently identified. This sequence originates from a woman aged 25 to 39 with alopecia areata. Some clones in this sample may be carry-over from other donors' samples. Material: whole blood, obtained in connection with sensitization to the hapten diphenylcyclopropenone (DPC). The base sequence is TGTGCCAGTAGTACGCGAGGCCAGTTCCTCAACTATGGCTACACCTTC. It specifies CASSTRGQFLNYGYTF.